The next 28 T cell receptor beta chains were all read from a single sample in a study of cytomegalovirus exposure and HLA in healthy donors. Primers: 60 Vbeta forward and 13 Jbeta reverse. TCRdb's table, derived via immunoSEQ multiplex PCR, lists solely in-frame clones and lacks some. The sample table sets out over 55,000 clones. Sequencing input: PBMCs. These receptors all stem from a male donor in good health and CMV-seronegative.

The chain combines TRBV11-3 with TRBJ1-5, with TRBD1 as a possible D gene (5 bases). CDR3 length: 16 residues. Trimming pared 2 bases from V and 0 bases from J, leaving 11 bases between. CDR1 and CDR2 from the germline V gene are SGHNT and YENEEA. CDR3 amino acids: CASSLIQASSNQPQHF. The CDR3 DNA reads as TGTGCCAGCAGCTTAATACAGGCGTCTAGCAATCAGCCCCAGCATTTT.

The chain joins TRBV9 to TRBJ2-1, with TRBD1 matching 8 bases. Germline CDR1 SGDLS, CDR2 YYNGEE. V lost 3 bases and J lost 5; bases outside the gene matches: 10. The CDR3 loop spans 16 amino acids. The CDR3, as DNA: TGTGCCAGCAGCGCTCAGACAGGGGCGGTGGACAATGAGCAGTTCTTC. Translation gives CASSAQTGAVDNEQFF.

The V and J genes are TRBV13 and TRBJ1-2; 10 bases are a match to TRBD1. This CDR3 comprises 18 residues. Germline trimming cut 3 bases from V and 4 bases from J; bases unmatched to any gene: 14. The germline V gene encodes CDR1 PRHDT and CDR2 FYEKMQ (reference sequence). The chain's CDR3 is CASSFAGGGQGGFYGYTF. The CDR3 coding sequence is TGTGCCAGCAGCTTTGCGGGTGGAGGACAGGGGGGATTCTATGGCTACACCTTC.

This chain links TRBV19 with TRBJ1-3; maybe TRBD1 (6 bases). Germline lookup yields CDR1 LNHDA and CDR2 SQIVND (reference sequence). The CDR3 is made up of 14 amino acids. Trimming cost V 4 bases and J 2 bases, with 9 bases left between them. DNA for the CDR3: TGTGCCAGTAGTACGGCAGGGGCTGGAAACACCATATATTTT. Amino acid sequence: CASSTAGAGNTIYF.

The V and J genes are TRBV5-1 and TRBJ2-7; 8 bases are a match to TRBD2. Per the germline V gene, CDR1 is SGHRS and CDR2 is YFSETQ. V was clipped by 2 bases and J by 5 bases; unmatched bases: 6. This CDR3 is 14 amino acids long. The CDR3 reads CASSFGSGKDEQYF. CDR3 DNA: TGCGCCAGCAGCTTTGGTAGCGGGAAGGACGAGCAGTACTTC.

CDR3 coding DNA: TGTGCCAGCAGCGGACAGGGCGGAGAGACCCAGTACTTC. It specifies CASSGQGGETQYF. The J gene is TRBJ2-5, the V gene TRBV2; 8 bases are a match to TRBD1. There are 13 residues in the CDR3. Germline CDR1 reads SNHLY; CDR2 reads FYNNEI. V shed 6 bases and J 4 bases; nucleotides not matched to a gene: 4.

The chain uses TRBV7-9 and TRBJ2-1; TRBD2 matches at 9 bases. Trimming took 2 bases from V and 8 from J; bases not matched to a gene: 16. The germline V gene encodes CDR1 SEHNR and CDR2 FQNEAQ (reference sequence). This CDR3 is built from 18 residues. The CDR3 DNA follows: TGTGCCAGCAGCTTAAGCCCCAGGCTAGCGGGACCTAAGGATGAGCAGTTCTTC. Translating it yields CASSLSPRLAGPKDEQFF.

The chain employs TRBV27 and TRBJ2-7, with TRBD2 matching 7 bases. The CDR3 consists of 18 residues. V dropped 10 bases and J dropped 4; count of bases not matched to a gene: 25. Germline-derived CDR1 and CDR2 are MNHEY and SMNVEV (reference sequence). The CDR3 nucleotides read TGTGCCACTTCCCGGGCAGGGACGTGGGCGGGAGACGGGTACGAGCAGTACTTC. Encoded protein: CATSRAGTWAGDGYEQYF.

Here the CDR3 DNA reads TGTGCCAGTAGGCGGGAGGGCTATGGCTACACCTTC. Translation: CASRREGYGYTF. The rearrangement links TRBV11-2 to TRBJ1-2, with D hard to call. Trimming stripped 9 bases from V and 4 bases from J, with 12 bases between. Germline-derived CDR1 and CDR2 are SGHAT and FQNNGV. The CDR3 covers 12 residues.

CDR3 sequence (DNA): TGTGCCAGCTCACCACGGACAGGGGAGGAACTGTTTTTT. Translating gives CASSPRTGEELFF. J is TRBJ1-4 and V is TRBV18; 9 bases map to TRBD1. From germline, CDR1 is KGHSH and CDR2 LQKENI. The trim removed 1 base at V and 12 bases at J, leaving 3 bases unmatched. CDR3 length equals 13 residues. The complete variable domain, with remaining parts taken from reference TRBV18 and TRBJ1-4, reads NAGVMQNPRHLVRRRGQEARLRCSPMKGHSHVYWYRQLPEEGLKFMVYLQKENIIDESGMPKERFSAEFPKEGPSILRIQQVVRGDSAAYFCASSPRTGEELFFGSGTQLSVL.

V gene TRBV7-8 combines with J gene TRBJ2-2; 12 positions agree with TRBD2. The CDR3 spans 19 residues. The germline V gene has CDR1 SGHVS and CDR2 FQNEAQ. V shed 1 base and J 7 bases; nucleotides not matched to a gene: 13. CDR3 region: CASSLGRSSGRAVSGELFF. In DNA, the CDR3 is TGTGCCAGCAGCTTAGGAAGGTCTAGCGGGAGGGCCGTCAGCGGGGAGCTGTTTTTT.

The rearrangement uses TRBV30 and TRBJ1-6; D call uncertain. V lost 0 bases and J 10 bases, leaving 10 bases between the germline ends. The germline V gene has CDR1 GTSNPN and CDR2 SVGIG (reference sequence). The CDR3 runs 13 residues. In DNA form, the CDR3 reads TGTGCCTGGAGTGTGGGAGATGACTCACCCCTCCACTTT. Protein sequence: CAWSVGDDSPLHF. The variable domain in full, with the rest retrieved from reference TRBV30 and TRBJ1-6, is SQTIHQWPATLVQPVGSPLSLECTVEGTSNPNLYWYRQAAGRGLQLLFYSVGIGQISSEVPQNLSASRPQDRQFILSSKKLLLSDSGFYLCAWSVGDDSPLHFGNGTRLTVT.

The chain recombines TRBV28 with TRBJ1-2; 10 bases are a match to TRBD1. The ends lost 4 bases at V and 4 bases at J; junction bases unmatched: 6. The CDR3 contains 15 residues. CDR1 MDHEN and CDR2 SYDVKM come from the germline V gene. This CDR3 is CASSSTGGVGYGYTF. The CDR3 bases are TGTGCCAGCAGTTCGACAGGGGGCGTCGGCTATGGCTACACCTTC.

The J gene is TRBJ1-2, the V gene TRBV5-1; 12 nucleotides agree with TRBD1. The CDR3 sequence is 15 residues long. J lost 8 bases, V lost 1 base, and 6 bases had no gene match. CDR1 is SGHRS, CDR2 YFSETQ, per germline. The CDR3 sequence is CASSLMGQGAGGYTF. The CDR3 region has the DNA TGCGCCAGCAGCTTGATGGGACAGGGGGCAGGAGGCTACACCTTC.

The gene calls are TRBV27 and TRBJ2-3; 12 bases map to TRBD1. J lost 7 bases, V lost 5 bases, and 13 bases had no gene match. Per germline, CDR1 MNHEY and CDR2 SMNVEV (reference sequence). The CDR3 has 17 amino acids. The CDR3 region has the DNA TGTGCCAGCAGTCGTACCTCCGGGACAGGGGGCCGGTATACGCAGTATTTT. The encoded protein is CASSRTSGTGGRYTQYF.

The V gene is TRBV28, the J gene TRBJ2-7; 11 bases are shared with TRBD1. The CDR3 loop spans 15 amino acids. The V gene end was trimmed by 8 bases and the J gene end by 0 bases; junction bases not matched to a gene: 6. Germline loops: CDR1 MDHEN, CDR2 SYDVKM. The CDR3 reads CASPGGTGGSYEQYF. The CDR3 coding sequence is TGTGCCAGCCCAGGTGGGACAGGGGGCTCCTACGAGCAGTACTTC.

The V and J genes are TRBV28 and TRBJ1-1, with D possibly being TRBD1 (5 bases). V gave up 3 bases and J gave up 1 base, with 15 bases separating them. The CDR3 covers 16 residues. Germline CDR1 is MDHEN and CDR2 is SYDVKM. In DNA, the CDR3 is TGTGCCAGCAGTTTGGGGGGGAGGTCAGCGAACACTGAAGCTTTCTTT. Its protein product is CASSLGGRSANTEAFF.

The V call is TRBV5-1, the J call TRBJ1-2; no clear D gene. Germline V gene data show CDR1 as SGHRS and CDR2 as YFSETQ. The CDR3 spans 13 residues. The germline V and J ends were trimmed by 0 bases and 3 bases, with 6 bases remaining between them. The CDR3 DNA follows: TGCGCCAGCAGCTTGGGGTCGGACTATGGCTACACCTTC. This sequence encodes CASSLGSDYGYTF.

The rearrangement uses TRBV28 and TRBJ1-1; D not certain. The V end lost 6 bases, the J end lost 9 bases, and 20 bases lay between the germline ends. The CDR3 is 14 amino acids. Germline loops: CDR1 MDHEN, CDR2 SYDVKM. DNA for the CDR3: TGTGCCAGCAGCCCGGGGAGAGACCGAGGTAAAGCTTTCTTT. Protein sequence: CASSPGRDRGKAFF.

The DNA of the CDR3 is TGCGCCAGCAGCCAAGATGTGCCCGGGACAGATACTAACTATGGCTACACCTTC. Translating gives CASSQDVPGTDTNYGYTF. This chain joins TRBV4-3 and TRBJ1-2, with TRBD1 matching 7 bases. The CDR3 extends over 18 amino acids. Per germline, CDR1 LGHNA and CDR2 YSLEER. Trimming cost V 0 bases and J 0 bases; bases outside gene matches: 10.

The chain carries TRBV7-9 and TRBJ2-5; 9 positions agree with TRBD1. Unmatched junction bases numbered 9, after V lost 5 bases and J lost 5 bases. Looked up from germline, CDR1 is SEHNR and CDR2 is FQNEAQ (reference sequence). The CDR3 covers 15 residues. The CDR3, as DNA: TGTGCCAGCAGCCCGGGACAGGGTGCTTCGGAGACCCAGTACTTC. Amino acids: CASSPGQGASETQYF.

This chain connects TRBV12-5 to TRBJ1-1; 9 positions agree with TRBD1. Germline CDR1 reads LGHNT; CDR2 reads FRNRAP. CDR3 length: 14 residues. V shed 6 bases and J 4 bases; nucleotides not matched to a gene: 6. As DNA, the CDR3 is TGTGCTAGTGGACTCGGGACAGGGCGCACTGAAGCTTTCTTT. Translated, it gives CASGLGTGRTEAFF.

The chain's CDR3 is CASSFLPGVIETQYF. CDR3 nucleotides: TGTGCCAGCAGCTTTTTGCCAGGGGTCATAGAGACCCAGTACTTC. The chain recombines TRBV7-3 with TRBJ2-5; D perhaps matches TRBD1 (6 bases). Between the trimmed V and J ends, which lost 3 bases and 4 bases, there was a span of 15 bases. The germline CDR1 and CDR2 sequences are SGHTA and FQGTGA. This CDR3 is 15 amino acids long.

The rearrangement uses TRBV30 and TRBJ2-3; D remains ambiguous. This CDR3 is built from 16 residues. V lost 2 bases and J 1 base, leaving 16 bases between the germline ends. The germline gives CDR1 GTSNPN, CDR2 SVGIG (reference sequence). The CDR3 DNA reads TGTGCCTGGAGTCCAACCCAGGCTACTGGCACAGATACGCAGTATTTT. Residues: CAWSPTQATGTDTQYF.

The J gene is TRBJ2-2, the V gene TRBV30; TRBD2 matches 8 bases. Losses at the gene ends were 3 bases for V and 0 bases for J; bases not matched to a gene: 3. The CDR3 is 15 residues long. Per germline, CDR1 GTSNPN and CDR2 SVGIG (reference sequence). CDR3 amino acids: CAWRLAGPNTGELFF. Written as DNA, the CDR3 is TGTGCCTGGAGGTTAGCGGGACCGAACACCGGGGAGCTGTTTTTT.

Worth noting for this clone: Germline and junction disagree at one end, which may indicate a read error. Other DNA sequences in this specimen translate into the identical CDR3. V and J are TRBV2 and TRBJ1-6, with TRBD1 as a possible D gene (6 bases). This CDR3 is 14 amino acids long. Germline V lookup: CDR1 SNHLY, CDR2 FYNNEI. The CDR3 loop reads CASSEMKGVSPLHF. The DNA for the CDR3 is TGTGCCAGCAGTGAAATGAAGGGGGTATCACCCCTACACTTT.

This chain connects TRBV7-9 to TRBJ2-7; D is perhaps TRBD1 (5 bases). Trimming removed 2 bases at V and 2 bases at J, with 10 bases between. This CDR3 has 14 residues. Looked up from germline, CDR1 is SEHNR and CDR2 is FQNEAQ (reference sequence). CDR3 DNA: TGTGCCAGCAGCTTATTCGACAGCGCCTACGAGCAGTACTTC. It codes for CASSLFDSAYEQYF.

Regarding this clone: Additional DNA sequences in this sample encode the identical CDR3. The gene calls are TRBV28 and TRBJ1-1, with TRBD1 matching over 7 bases. V was clipped by 5 bases and J by 5 bases; unmatched bases: 5. CDR1 and CDR2 (germline): MDHEN, SYDVKM. The CDR3 is made up of 13 amino acids. The CDR3 region has the DNA TGTGCCAGCAGTCCATTGACAGGGACTGAAGCTTTCTTT. This codes for CASSPLTGTEAFF. The variable domain in full, with the rest retrieved from reference TRBV28 and TRBJ1-1, is DVKVTQSSRYLVKRTGEKVFLECVQDMDHENMFWYRQDPGLGLRLIYFSYDVKMKEKGDIPEGYSVSREKKERFSLILESASTNQTSMYLCASSPLTGTEAFFGQGTRLTVV.